This T cell receptor (beta chain) was captured in a study of blood T cells in healthy people across ages. Findings and caveats of the study: Measured against age, TCR beta diversity per million T cells decreased in a roughly linear manner. Estimated diversity, derived from one million T cells, was regarded as an underestimate.

The CDR3 sequence is 15 residues long. Trimming took off 1 base at V and 1 base at J, with 9 bases between the two ends. CDR1 SGHTA and CDR2 FQGNSA come from the germline V gene. Regarding this clonotype: What it binds is unknown.

A second PCR, run for about 7 to 11 cycles, used a sample-barcoded 5' primer plus a J-beta primer mix. TCRdb reprocessed the 5' RACE reads via MiXCR and lists one record per CDR3 protein. The data show about 1.1 million distinct CDR3 sequences, with more than 30% seen just once and approximately 14% held by the top ten. The clonotype originates from a man aged 18 to 29 in good health. The V and J genes are TRBV7-2 and TRBJ2-3; D may be TRBD2 (5 bases). The sample comprised blood. Here the CDR3 DNA reads TGTGCCAGCAGCTTAGTACTAGGCCGCACAGATACGCAGTATTTT. It specifies CASSLVLGRTDTQYF.